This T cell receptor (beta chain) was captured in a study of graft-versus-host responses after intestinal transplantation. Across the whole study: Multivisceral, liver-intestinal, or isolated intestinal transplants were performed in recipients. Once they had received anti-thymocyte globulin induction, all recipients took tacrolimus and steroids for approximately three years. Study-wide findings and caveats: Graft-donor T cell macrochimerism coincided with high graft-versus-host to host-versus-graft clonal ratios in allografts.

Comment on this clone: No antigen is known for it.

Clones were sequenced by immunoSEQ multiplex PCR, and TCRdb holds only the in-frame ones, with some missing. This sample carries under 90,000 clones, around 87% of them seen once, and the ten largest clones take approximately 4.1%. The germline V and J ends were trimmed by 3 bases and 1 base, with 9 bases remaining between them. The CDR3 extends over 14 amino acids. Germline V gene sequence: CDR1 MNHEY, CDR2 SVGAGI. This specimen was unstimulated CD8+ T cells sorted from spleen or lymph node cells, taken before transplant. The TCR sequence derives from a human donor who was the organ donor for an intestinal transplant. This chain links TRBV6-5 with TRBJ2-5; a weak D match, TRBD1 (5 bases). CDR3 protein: CASSYSDSQETQYF. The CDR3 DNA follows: TGTGCCAGCAGTTATAGTGACAGCCAAGAGACCCAGTACTTC.